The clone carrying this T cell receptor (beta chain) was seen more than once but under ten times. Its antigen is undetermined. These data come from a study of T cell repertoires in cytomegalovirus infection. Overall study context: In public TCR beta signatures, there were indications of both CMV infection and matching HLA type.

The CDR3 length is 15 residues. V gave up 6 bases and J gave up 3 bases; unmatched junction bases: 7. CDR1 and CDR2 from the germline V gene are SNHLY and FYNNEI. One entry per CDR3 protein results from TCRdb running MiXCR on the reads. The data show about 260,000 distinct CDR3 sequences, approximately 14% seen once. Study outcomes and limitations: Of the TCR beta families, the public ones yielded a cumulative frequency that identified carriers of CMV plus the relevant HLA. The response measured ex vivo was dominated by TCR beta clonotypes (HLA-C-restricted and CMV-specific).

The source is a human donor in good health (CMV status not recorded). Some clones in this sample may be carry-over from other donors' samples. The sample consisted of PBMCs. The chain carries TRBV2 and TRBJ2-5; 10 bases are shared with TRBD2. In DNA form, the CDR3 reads TGTGCCAGCAGGAGGTGGCTAGCGGGAGAAGAGACCCAGTACTTC. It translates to CASRRWLAGEETQYF. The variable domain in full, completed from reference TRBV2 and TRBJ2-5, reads EPEVTQTPSHQVTQMGQEVILRCVPISNHLYFYWYRQILGQKVEFLVSFYNNEISEKSEIFDDQFSVERPDGSNFTLKIRSTKLEDSAMYFCASRRWLAGEETQYFGPGTRLLVL.